This T cell receptor (beta chain) is drawn from a study of response to subunit inactivated influenza vaccine. The CDR3 contains 14 residues. V was shortened by 3 bases and J by 4 bases, with 12 bases between the two germline ends. Germline V gene data show CDR1 as SGHVS and CDR2 as FQNEAQ. Findings of the study overall: It was suggested by the authors that few new T cells are recruited by each seasonal influenza vaccination.

This clonotype has a single count. Its antigen is unidentified. TCRdb called the RT-PCR reads again in MiXCR, with one record for every CDR3 protein. The data show 150,000 or so distinct CDR3 sequences, roughly a tenth seen once. This TCR was sampled from a man between 45 and 60 years old who received an inactivated influenza vaccine. This chain connects TRBV7-8 to TRBJ1-2; TRBD1 might be the D (5 bases). The starting material was non-naive T cells sorted from PBMCs, obtained 40 to 50 days after vaccination. The CDR3 DNA follows: TGTGCCAGCAGCTTGGCTACAGGAATCTATGGCTACACCTTC. This translates into CASSLATGIYGYTF.